Listed below are T cell receptor beta chains from one sample, sequenced in a study of blood T cell repertoires in COVID-19. Repertoires were generated with immunoSEQ multiplex PCR, while TCRdb's copy carries only in-frame clones and drops some. The sample includes under 20,000 clones, 89% seen only once; the top ten take 13%. Input material: peripheral blood. Receptors were obtained from a man in his sixties with active COVID-19. The CDR3 runs from the conserved cysteine through the conserved F or W. A D gene is named only where the DNA matches it firmly. The size of a clone is reported for some rows only, either as once, few or many, or as a class for expanded clones.

J | V | size | D | CDR3 | DNA
TRBJ1-3 | TRBV25-1 | NA | NA | CASSKTGNSGNTIYF | TGTGCCAGCAGCAAAACAGGGAACTCTGGAAACACCATATATTTT
TRBJ2-5 | TRBV6-2/TRBV6-3 | NA | TRBD1 | CASSFIPGQQYF | TGTGCCAGCAGTTTTATACCGGGACAGCAGTACTTC
TRBJ2-4 | TRBV6-4 | NA | NA | CASSGRALAKNIQYF | TGTGCCAGCAGTGGGAGGGCTCTAGCCAAAAACATTCAGTACTTC
TRBJ2-5 | TRBV4-3 | NA | NA | CASSQGQGWGETQYF | TGCGCCAGCAGCCAGGGGCAGGGGTGGGGAGAGACCCAGTACTTC
TRBJ2-1 | TRBV7-9 | NA | TRBD1 | CASSLDRGSWGEQFF | TGTGCCAGCAGCCTGGACAGGGGATCGTGGGGTGAGCAGTTCTTC
TRBJ1-3 | TRBV7-9 | once | NA | CASSSGDSGNTIYF | TGTGCCAGCAGCTCCGGGGACTCTGGAAACACCATATATTTT
TRBJ1-2 | TRBV4-1 | NA | NA | CASSQVPGAENYGYTF | TGCGCCAGCAGCCAAGTACCAGGGGCCGAAAACTATGGCTACACCTTC
TRBJ1-6 | TRBV7-9 | NA | TRBD1 | CASSPPGQNSPLHF | TGTGCCAGCAGCCCGCCGGGACAGAATTCACCCCTCCACTTT
TRBJ1-6 | TRBV4-3 | NA | NA | CASSQGGADVNSPLHF | TGCGCCAGCAGCCAAGGGGGAGCAGATGTCAATTCACCCCTCCACTTT
TRBJ2-7 | TRBV11-2 | once | TRBD2 | CASSLGDPGGPPEGGQYF | TGTGCCAGCAGCTTAGGAGACCCGGGGGGGCCGCCGGAGGGCGGTCAGTACTTC
TRBJ2-3 | TRBV9 | NA | TRBD2 | CASSVLAGAADTQYF | TGTGCCAGCAGCGTACTAGCGGGAGCGGCAGATACGCAGTATTTT
TRBJ1-3 | TRBV30 | NA | NA | CACPWEGGAGNTIYF | TGTGCCTGCCCCTGGGAGGGGGGAGCTGGAAACACCATATATTTT
TRBJ2-5 | TRBV24-1 | NA | TRBD1 | CATSGAGTGEGETQYF | TGTGCCACCAGTGGTGCCGGGACAGGGGAAGGAGAGACCCAGTACTTC
TRBJ2-7 | TRBV7-8 | NA | TRBD2 | CASSPSGGSYEQYF | TGTGCCAGCAGCCCTAGCGGGGGCTCCTACGAGCAGTACTTC
TRBJ1-2 | TRBV28 | NA | NA | CASISGGGGMGYTF | TGTGCCAGCATCTCCGGTGGGGGGGGTATGGGCTACACCTTC
TRBJ2-5 | TRBV21-1 | medium-sized | NA | CASSKAKDREGLQETQYF | TGTGCCAGCAGCAAAGCGAAGGACAGGGAGGGACTCCAAGAGACCCAGTACTTC